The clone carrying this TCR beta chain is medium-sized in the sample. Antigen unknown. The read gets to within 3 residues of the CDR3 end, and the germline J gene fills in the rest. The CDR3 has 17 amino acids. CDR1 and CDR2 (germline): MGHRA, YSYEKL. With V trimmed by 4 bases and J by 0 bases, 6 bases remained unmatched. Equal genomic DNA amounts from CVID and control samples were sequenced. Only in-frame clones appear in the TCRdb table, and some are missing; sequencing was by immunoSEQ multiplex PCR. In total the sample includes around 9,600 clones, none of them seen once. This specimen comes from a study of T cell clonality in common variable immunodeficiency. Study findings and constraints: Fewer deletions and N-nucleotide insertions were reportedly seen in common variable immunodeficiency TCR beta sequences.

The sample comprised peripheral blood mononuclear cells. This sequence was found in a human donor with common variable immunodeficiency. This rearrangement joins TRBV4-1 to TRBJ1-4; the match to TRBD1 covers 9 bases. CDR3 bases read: TGCGCCAGCAGCCGCAAGGGGACAGGGACAACTAATGAAAAA. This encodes CASSRKGTGTTNEK. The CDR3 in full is CASSRKGTGTTNEKLFF.